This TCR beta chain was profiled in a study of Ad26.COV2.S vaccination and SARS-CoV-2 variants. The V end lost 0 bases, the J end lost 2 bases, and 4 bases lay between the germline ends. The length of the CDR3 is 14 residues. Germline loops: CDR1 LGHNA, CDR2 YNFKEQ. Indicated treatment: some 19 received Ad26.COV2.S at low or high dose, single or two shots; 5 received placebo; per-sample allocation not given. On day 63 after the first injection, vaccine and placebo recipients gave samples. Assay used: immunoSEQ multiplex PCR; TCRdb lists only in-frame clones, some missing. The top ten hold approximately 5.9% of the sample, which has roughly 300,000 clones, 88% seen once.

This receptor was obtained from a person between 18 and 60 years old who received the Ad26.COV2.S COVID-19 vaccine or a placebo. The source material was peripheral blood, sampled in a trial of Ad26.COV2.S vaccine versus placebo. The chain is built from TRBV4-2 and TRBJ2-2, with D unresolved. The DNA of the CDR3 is TGTGCCAGCAGCCAAGAGCGTAACACCGGGGAGCTGTTTTTT. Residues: CASSQERNTGELFF.